These 30 T cell receptor beta chains were all obtained from the same sample, sequenced in a study of OX40 agonist ivuxolimab in advanced cancers. This table comes from immunoSEQ multiplex PCR, and its TCRdb copy is limited to in-frame clones, with some not included. The sample has around 70,000 clones, roughly four fifths seen once. This specimen consisted of CD4+ or CD8+ T cells sorted from blood, obtained in a trial of the OX40 agonist ivuxolimab. These receptors were collected from an adult with an advanced solid tumor such as melanoma, head and neck, liver or kidney cancer.

The chain has TRBV19 and TRBJ2-1; 12 bases agree with TRBD2. The germline CDR1 and CDR2 sequences are LNHDA and SQIVND (reference sequence). V was pared by 3 bases and J by 6 bases, with 18 bases of the junction left unmatched. The CDR3 runs to 20 residues. The CDR3 DNA is TGTGCCAGTAGTATGCCCTCTGGGACTAGCGGGCTCCCACGTACCAATGAGCAGTTCTTC. Amino acids: CASSMPSGTSGLPRTNEQFF.

V and J are TRBV11-3 and TRBJ2-7; TRBD2 matches 13 bases. The junction had 4 bases not matched to a gene; V was cut back by 4 bases and J by 4 bases. CDR1 SGHNT and CDR2 YENEEA come from the germline V gene. The length of the CDR3 is 15 residues. The CDR3 nucleotides are TGTGCCAGCAGCTCACGGACTAGCGGGAGATACGAGCAGTACTTC. It translates to CASSSRTSGRYEQYF.

J is TRBJ2-2 and V is TRBV7-2, with TRBD2 as a possible D gene (6 bases). V lost 5 bases and J lost 5, with 15 bases in between. Germline assignment: CDR1 SGHTA and CDR2 FQGNSA. This CDR3 is built from 15 residues. The CDR3 sequence is CASSHDVAGTGELFF. Written as DNA, the CDR3 is TGTGCCAGCAGCCATGACGTGGCGGGGACCGGGGAGCTGTTTTTT.

V is TRBV7-9 and J is TRBJ2-3; no clear D gene. The CDR3 length is 14 residues. V lost 2 bases and J 2 bases, leaving 8 bases between the germline ends. CDR1 is SEHNR and CDR2 is FQNEAQ in the germline V gene (reference sequence). CDR3 sequence reads: CASSLSVPTDTQYF. In nucleotides, the CDR3 is TGTGCCAGCAGCTTATCGGTCCCCACAGATACGCAGTATTTT. The whole variable domain, remainder taken from reference TRBV7-9 and TRBJ2-3, is DTGVSQNPRHKITKRGQNVTFRCDPISEHNRLYWYRQTLGQGPEFLTYFQNEAQLEKSRLLSDRFSAERPKGSFSTLEIQRTEQGDSAMYLCASSLSVPTDTQYFGPGTRLTVL.

The chain uses TRBV14 and TRBJ1-2; weak D call: TRBD1 (5 bases). Per germline, CDR1 SGHDN and CDR2 FVKESK. Trimming shortened V by 2 bases and J by 4 bases, and 11 bases separated the two germline ends. CDR3 length: 14 amino acids. The CDR3 protein is CASSQFGAAYGYTF. In DNA form, the CDR3 reads TGTGCCAGCAGCCAATTTGGGGCCGCCTATGGCTACACCTTC.

The CDR3: CASSLTGPPNTQYF. CDR3 DNA: TGTGCCAGCAGCTTAACAGGACCACCAAATACGCAGTATTTT. The rearrangement uses TRBV7-3 and TRBJ2-3; D gene unclear. The germline V gene has CDR1 SGHTA and CDR2 FQGTGA. The CDR3 is made up of 14 amino acids. V was pared by 0 bases and J by 7 bases, with 11 bases between.

The CDR3 spells CASSPKDPTGLNTEAFF. DNA of the CDR3: TGCGCCAGCAGCCCTAAGGACCCTACAGGTTTGAACACTGAAGCTTTCTTT. This chain uses TRBV4-3 with TRBJ1-1; D is perhaps TRBD1 (5 bases). Germline CDR1 reads LGHNA; CDR2 reads YSLEER. This CDR3 has 17 amino acids. The V and J ends lost 4 bases and 0 bases respectively, with 18 bases between them.

The J gene is TRBJ2-7, the V gene TRBV5-4, with 12 nucleotides matching TRBD2. Germline V gives CDR1 SGHNT, CDR2 YYREEE (reference sequence). CDR3 length equals 15 residues. The junction had 11 bases not matched to a gene; V was cut back by 6 bases and J by 7 bases. The CDR3 sequence: CASTLAGGPSIEQYF. CDR3 sequence (DNA): TGTGCCAGCACCCTAGCGGGAGGGCCGTCTATAGAGCAGTACTTC.

J is TRBJ1-3 and V is TRBV7-2; 7 bases align to TRBD1. The CDR3 sequence is 14 residues long. Losses at the gene ends were 5 bases for V and 4 bases for J; bases not matched to a gene: 5. Germline V CDR1 and CDR2: SGHTA, FQGNSA. The CDR3 spells CASSQNRGGNTIYF. The CDR3 region has the DNA TGTGCCAGCAGCCAAAACAGGGGCGGAAACACCATATATTTT.

The chain couples TRBV11-1 to TRBJ2-5; D not certain. CDR1 is SGHAT and CDR2 is FQDESV in the germline V gene (reference sequence). The CDR3 totals 13 residues. V lost 5 bases and J 5 bases, leaving 12 bases between the germline ends. The DNA of the CDR3 is TGTGCCAGCAGCAAAACTCGCTGGGAGACCCAGTACTTC. It specifies CASSKTRWETQYF.

This clone was detected only a few times. The chain recombines TRBV4-3 with TRBJ1-5, with no clear D. The length of the CDR3 is 13 residues. Trimming removed 5 bases from V and 6 bases from J, with 11 bases in between. Germline loops: CDR1 LGHNA, CDR2 YSLEER. This CDR3 reads CASSIGRTQPQHF. CDR3 nucleotides: TGCGCCAGCAGCATCGGGAGAACTCAGCCCCAGCATTTT.

J is TRBJ2-2 and V is TRBV19, with 9 bases lining up with TRBD2. The ends lost 7 bases at V and 5 bases at J; junction bases unmatched: 17. This CDR3 is built from 18 residues. CDR1 and CDR2 from the germline V gene are LNHDA and SQIVND (reference sequence). This CDR3 reads CASTPGRREGLRTGELFF. The CDR3 nucleotides read TGTGCCAGTACCCCGGGGAGGCGGGAGGGCCTGAGAACCGGGGAGCTGTTTTTT.

The rearrangement joins TRBV2 to TRBJ1-6, with D possibly matching TRBD1 (5 bases). CDR3 length equals 13 residues. With 4 bases removed from V and 14 bases from J, the gap between germline ends came to 15 bases. Germline loops: CDR1 SNHLY, CDR2 FYNNEI. The CDR3 DNA is TGTGCCAGCAGTGCGCCCCCTACAGGAGCCCTCCACTTT. Translation gives CASSAPPTGALHF. The full variable domain, its missing parts supplied by reference TRBV2 and TRBJ1-6, is EPEVTQTPSHQVTQMGQEVILRCVPISNHLYFYWYRQILGQKVEFLVSFYNNEISEKSEIFDDQFSVERPDGSNFTLKIRSTKLEDSAMYFCASSAPPTGALHFGNGTRLTVT.

This clone has a single count. The chain uses TRBV19 and TRBJ2-5, with D perhaps matching TRBD2 (5 bases). Germline-derived CDR1 and CDR2 are LNHDA and SQIVND (reference sequence). V shed 2 bases and J shed 1 base, with 14 bases lying between them. CDR3 size: 16 residues. In nucleotides, the CDR3 is TGTGCCAGTAGTATAAAAGGGAGATGGATCCAAGAGACCCAGTACTTC. As protein: CASSIKGRWIQETQYF.

The rearrangement uses TRBV19 and TRBJ2-3; 9 nucleotides match TRBD2. The CDR3 covers 15 residues. From germline, CDR1 is LNHDA and CDR2 SQIVND (reference sequence). J lost 5 bases, V lost 5 bases, and 8 bases had no gene match. The CDR3 bases are TGTGCCAGTAGTTCTAGCGGGACGAGGGGAGATACGCAGTATTTT. It encodes CASSSSGTRGDTQYF.

The gene calls are TRBV7-2 and TRBJ2-7; D possibly uses TRBD1 or TRBD2 (5 bases each). The CDR3 extends over 15 amino acids. V gave up 5 bases and J gave up 2 bases, with 16 bases separating them. Germline V lookup: CDR1 SGHTA, CDR2 FQGNSA. The CDR3, as DNA: TGTGCCAGCAGCGAAGCCGGGACGGCCACCTACGAGCAGTACTTC. Amino acid sequence: CASSEAGTATYEQYF.

This chain connects TRBV9 to TRBJ1-2, with no clear D. Looked up from germline, CDR1 is SGDLS and CDR2 is YYNGEE. V was clipped by 0 bases and J by 4 bases, with 10 bases between them. The CDR3 has 14 residues. The CDR3 protein is CASSVGGSSYGYTF. DNA for the CDR3: TGTGCCAGCAGCGTAGGCGGAAGCTCCTATGGCTACACCTTC.

The chain recombines TRBV25-1 with TRBJ2-7, with 9 bases identical to TRBD1. CDR3 length: 11 residues. The V segment lost 4 bases and the J segment 12 bases; nucleotides outside the gene matches: 4. CDR1 is MGHDK, CDR2 SYGVNS, per germline. The CDR3 nucleotides read TGTGCCAGCAGTGCTCGACAGGGGGTGTACTTC. It specifies CASSARQGVYF.

The chain recombines TRBV19 with TRBJ2-3; D is perhaps TRBD1 (5 bases). CDR3 length: 16 residues. Germline lookup yields CDR1 LNHDA and CDR2 SQIVND (reference sequence). V shed 1 base and J shed 2 bases, with 13 bases lying between them. CDR3 sequence reads: CASSIGQGTYTDTQYF. CDR3 in DNA: TGTGCCAGTAGTATAGGCCAGGGAACTTACACAGATACGCAGTATTTT.

The chain uses TRBV5-1 and TRBJ2-2; 7 nucleotides match TRBD1. The CDR3 sequence is 15 residues long. The germline V gene has CDR1 SGHRS and CDR2 YFSETQ. With 3 bases clipped from V and 4 bases from J, the junction kept 6 bases outside the gene matches. CDR3 in amino acids: CASSSTGLGTGELFF. CDR3 coding DNA: TGCGCCAGCAGCTCGACAGGGCTCGGCACCGGGGAGCTGTTTTTT.

J is TRBJ2-3 and V is TRBV7-2; 10 positions agree with TRBD2. CDR1 SGHTA and CDR2 FQGNSA come from the germline V gene. The CDR3 spans 15 residues. V lost 4 bases, J lost 2 bases, and 3 bases stayed unmatched. The CDR3 coding sequence is TGTGCCAGCAGCTCACTAGCGGGACCCACAGATACGCAGTATTTT. Translating gives CASSSLAGPTDTQYF.

In this sample, this clone turned up once. This chain uses TRBV2 with TRBJ2-2; 9 bases fit TRBD1. V lost 8 bases, J lost 4 bases, and 5 bases stayed unmatched. CDR3 size: 14 residues. Germline-derived CDR1 and CDR2 are SNHLY and FYNNEI. The CDR3 protein is CASDRDRVTGELFF. The DNA for the CDR3 is TGTGCCAGCGACCGGGACAGGGTCACCGGGGAGCTGTTTTTT.

This chain uses TRBV7-3 with TRBJ2-7, with TRBD1 matching 8 bases. The CDR3 totals 14 residues. Germline V gene lookup returns CDR1 SGHTA and CDR2 FQGTGA. V trimming: 2 bases; J trimming: 2 bases; junction bases outside the gene matches: 2. CDR3 DNA: TGTGCCAGCAGCTTATCGGGACAGGCCTACGAGCAGTACTTC. This codes for CASSLSGQAYEQYF.

The sample holds one count of this clone. V usage is TRBV27 and J usage is TRBJ1-4, with D uncertain. CDR1 is MNHEY, CDR2 SMNVEV, per germline (reference sequence). The germline V and J ends were trimmed by 2 bases and 8 bases, with 9 bases remaining between them. This CDR3 spans 13 amino acids. CDR3 protein: CASSLRVGEKLFF. The DNA for the CDR3 is TGTGCCAGCAGTTTAAGGGTGGGAGAAAAACTGTTTTTT. The full variable domain, in which reference TRBV27 and TRBJ1-4 provide the parts outside the CDR3, is EAQVTQNPRYLITVTGKKLTVTCSQNMNHEYMSWYRQDPGLGLRQIYYSMNVEVTDKGDVPEGYKVSRKEKRNFPLILESPSPNQTSLYFCASSLRVGEKLFFGSGTQLSVL.

This chain uses TRBV7-2 with TRBJ1-4; TRBD1 matches 8 bases. Germline V gives CDR1 SGHTA, CDR2 FQGNSA. The CDR3 spans 15 residues. J was trimmed by 3 bases and V by 4 bases; bases with no gene match: 4. Here the CDR3 DNA reads TGTGCCAGCAGCTCCCCGACAGGGGCTAATGAAAAACTGTTTTTT. This translates into CASSSPTGANEKLFF.

Worth noting for this clone: The identical CDR3 is also encoded by other nucleotide sequences in the sample. The rearrangement links TRBV2 to TRBJ2-1; no firm D call. The CDR3 consists of 12 residues. V shed 2 bases and J shed 4 bases, with 3 bases lying between them. Per the germline V gene, CDR1 is SNHLY and CDR2 is FYNNEI. CDR3 DNA sequence: TGTGCCAGCAGTGAACGGTACAATGAGCAGTTCTTC. Translated: CASSERYNEQFF.

V and J are TRBV18 and TRBJ2-2; maybe TRBD1 (6 bases). The CDR3 contains 16 residues. Deletions cut 3 bases from V and 2 bases from J, with 13 bases between. Per germline, CDR1 KGHSH and CDR2 LQKENI. CDR3 coding DNA: TGTGCCAGCTCACCGAACCCGGGACAAAACACCGGGGAGCTGTTTTTT. Amino acids: CASSPNPGQNTGELFF.

V and J are TRBV7-2 and TRBJ1-4, with TRBD1 identical over 8 bases. Per the germline V gene, CDR1 is SGHTA and CDR2 is FQGNSA. The trim removed 5 bases at V and 8 bases at J, leaving 7 bases unmatched. The CDR3 length is 14 residues. The CDR3 DNA follows: TGTGCCAGCAGCCTGACAGGGGATGGGGAAAAACTGTTTTTT. This encodes CASSLTGDGEKLFF.

The chain uses TRBV4-2 and TRBJ1-1; maybe TRBD1 (5 bases). With 4 bases removed from V and 0 bases from J, the gap between germline ends came to 15 bases. The CDR3 totals 16 residues. Germline V gene sequence: CDR1 LGHNA, CDR2 YNFKEQ. CDR3 sequence (DNA): TGTGCCAGCAGCCGCATGGGAGGGGTAATGAACACTGAAGCTTTCTTT. This codes for CASSRMGGVMNTEAFF.

The chain employs TRBV5-4 and TRBJ2-1, with TRBD1 matching over 7 bases. The CDR3 runs to 16 residues. Germline CDR1 is SGHNT and CDR2 is YYREEE (reference sequence). V shed 5 bases, J shed 6 bases, and the junction held 14 bases outside the gene matches. The CDR3 nucleotides are TGTGCCAGCAGTACTTCATCGGGACAGCGACCCAATGAGCAGTTCTTC. Translated: CASSTSSGQRPNEQFF.